These T cell receptor beta chains were read from a single sample in a study of shared clonotypes between healthy human individuals. Measured with immunoSEQ multiplex PCR; TCRdb has only the in-frame clones, and not every one. The table lists millions of clones, approximately 95% of them singletons, with about 1.1% in the top ten. Specimen: naive CD8+ T cells sorted from blood. These receptor sequences come from a man aged 18 to 30 in good health. Both conserved end residues are part of each CDR3. D genes are given only for firm matches. Only some rows state a clone size, as once, few, many or a class for expanded clones.

abundance	v_gene	len	j_gene	d_gene	CDR3nt	CDR3aa
-	TRBV19	14	TRBJ2-7	TRBD1	TGTGCCAGTAGTATTTCGACAGGGACCTACGAGCAGTACTTC	CASSISTGTYEQYF
once	TRBV10-3	11	TRBJ1-1	-	TGTGCCATCAGCCCCGGGACAGAAGCTTTCTTT	CAISPGTEAFF
-	TRBV27	16	TRBJ2-2	TRBD2	TGTGCCAGCAGTTTACTTAGGACTAGCGGGATTGGGGAGCTGTTTTTT	CASSLLRTSGIGELFF
-	TRBV9	19	TRBJ2-1	TRBD2	TGTGCCAGCAGCGTAGCGGGACTAGCGGGAGGGGGCCCTTACAATGAGCAGTTCTTC	CASSVAGLAGGGPYNEQFF
-	TRBV7-9	11	TRBJ2-7	-	TGTGCCAGCAGCCCGGGGGTCGAGCAGTACTTC	CASSPGVEQYF
-	TRBV18	13	TRBJ2-2	-	TGTGCCAGCTCACCGGGGGAGACCGGGGAGCTGTTTTTT	CASSPGETGELFF
-	TRBV30	13	TRBJ2-1	-	TGTGCCTGGAGCGTCACAGGGTATAATGAGCAGTTCTTC	CAWSVTGYNEQFF
-	TRBV5-1	12	TRBJ1-1	-	TGCGCCAGCAGCTACTTTGGGGGTGAAGCTTTCTTT	CASSYFGGEAFF
-	TRBV30	15	TRBJ1-2	-	TGTGCCTGGACTGAGGTCTTCTCGGGGGAATATGGCTACACCTTC	CAWTEVFSGEYGYTF
-	TRBV7-9	14	TRBJ2-7	-	TGTGCCAGCAGCTTAGTGGGGACGGGGCCCGAGCAGTACTTC	CASSLVGTGPEQYF
-	TRBV6-5	15	TRBJ2-7	TRBD2	TGTGCCAGCAGTTACGGGGCGGGGGGCCTCTACGAGCAGTACTTC	CASSYGAGGLYEQYF
-	TRBV7-9	15	TRBJ1-5	-	TGTGCCAGCAGCTTAGGGCAGGGAAGCAATCAGCCCCAGCATTTT	CASSLGQGSNQPQHF
-	TRBV7-2	15	TRBJ2-7	TRBD2	TGTGCCAGCAGCTTTACTAGCGGGGGCCTCTACGAGCAGTACTTC	CASSFTSGGLYEQYF
-	TRBV6-5	12	TRBJ2-1	TRBD2	TGTGCCAGCAGTTCCGGGGGGGACGAGCAGTTCTTC	CASSSGGDEQFF
-	TRBV5-4	13	TRBJ2-3	-	TGTGCCAGCAGCTTGGCGGACACAGATACGCAGTATTTT	CASSLADTDTQYF
-	TRBV27	15	TRBJ2-1	-	TGTGCCAGCAGTTTAGGACAGCCCTACTACAATGAGCAGTTCTTC	CASSLGQPYYNEQFF
-	TRBV12-1	14	TRBJ2-7	-	TGTGCCAGCAGCTTTCCGTGTCCGGACTACGAGCAGTACTTC	CASSFPCPDYEQYF
-	TRBV19	16	TRBJ1-5	-	TGTGCCAGTAGTATAGGTCCTATAGGTAGCAATCAGCCCCAGCATTTT	CASSIGPIGSNQPQHF
-	TRBV7-9	15	TRBJ2-7	TRBD1	TGTGCCAGCAGCCCCTCGACAGGGCAGTACCACGAGCAGTACTTC	CASSPSTGQYHEQYF
-	TRBV11-2	13	TRBJ2-7	-	TGTGCCAGCAGCTTAGCGGAGGGAAACGAGCAGTACTTC	CASSLAEGNEQYF
-	TRBV9	14	TRBJ2-1	-	TGTGCCAGCAGCGTCGGAGGGGGCTCAAATGAGCAGTTCTTC	CASSVGGGSNEQFF
-	TRBV27	14	TRBJ1-2	-	TGTGCCAGCAGTTTAACCAGCTCGTTTTATGGCTACACCTTC	CASSLTSSFYGYTF
-	TRBV19	13	TRBJ2-7	-	TGTGCCAGTAGTATTGACGGTGCCTACGAGCAGTACTTC	CASSIDGAYEQYF
-	TRBV7-9	15	TRBJ1-2	-	TGTGCCAGCAGCTTAGACCTGTCGACACTCTATGGCTACACCTTC	CASSLDLSTLYGYTF
-	TRBV7-8	12	TRBJ1-2	-	TGTGCCAGCAGCTCCGGGCCTGACGGCTACACCTTC	CASSSGPDGYTF
once	TRBV7-9	17	TRBJ2-2	TRBD2	TGTGCCAGCAGCGCTTGGACTAGCGGTACGAACACCGGGGAGCTGTTTTTT	CASSAWTSGTNTGELFF
-	TRBV27	15	TRBJ2-1	-	TGTGCCAGCAGTCCCATGGAGCTCGGATACAATGAGCAGTTCTTC	CASSPMELGYNEQFF
-	TRBV19	14	TRBJ1-3	-	TGTGCCAGTAGGTTCGGGGAAGCCGGAAACACCATATATTTT	CASRFGEAGNTIYF
-	TRBV13	15	TRBJ2-5	TRBD2	TGTGCCAGCAGCTTGCGGAGCGGGAGCTTGGAGACCCAGTACTTC	CASSLRSGSLETQYF
-	TRBV13	13	TRBJ1-6	-	TGTGCCAGCAGCCTCGGCGTGATCTCGCCCCTCCACTTT	CASSLGVISPLHF
-	TRBV29-1	14	TRBJ1-4	TRBD1	TGCAGCGTTTTATTCGGGACAGACAATGAAAAACTGTTTTTT	CSVLFGTDNEKLFF
-	TRBV5-1	16	TRBJ1-4	-	TGCGCCAGGACCTCGGGCCCGACAACAACTAATGAAAAACTGTTTTTT	CARTSGPTTTNEKLFF
few	TRBV5-6	14	TRBJ2-7	TRBD1	TGTGCCAGCAGCTTTGGGACAGGAACCTACGAGCAGTACTTC	CASSFGTGTYEQYF
-	TRBV19	18	TRBJ2-3	TRBD2	TGTGCCAGTAGCCCAAAGACTAGCGGAGACCCTAGCACAGATACGCAGTATTTT	CASSPKTSGDPSTDTQYF
-	TRBV6-1	14	TRBJ1-1	-	TGTGCCAGCAGTGAAATCCAGGCCTACACTGAAGCTTTCTTT	CASSEIQAYTEAFF
-	TRBV9	14	TRBJ2-5	-	TGTGCCAGCAGCGTAGAGGACGGTGAAGAGACCCAGTACTTC	CASSVEDGEETQYF
-	TRBV5-1	16	TRBJ2-1	TRBD2	TGCGCCAGCAGCTTGGAGTGGACTAGCGGGGTCAATGAGCAGTTCTTC	CASSLEWTSGVNEQFF
-	TRBV9	18	TRBJ2-2	TRBD1	TGTGCCAGCAGCGCCCAGTTAGGGCAGGGGGTGACCACCGGGGAGCTGTTTTTT	CASSAQLGQGVTTGELFF
-	TRBV4-1	15	TRBJ1-1	-	TGCGCCAGCAGCCAAGGTGCACAGTTGAACACTGAAGCTTTCTTT	CASSQGAQLNTEAFF
-	TRBV9	14	TRBJ2-1	TRBD1	TGTGCCATTCTGACAGGGCCTTCAAATAGGGAGCAGTTCTTC	CAILTGPSNREQFF
once	TRBV27	19	TRBJ2-6	TRBD1	TGTGCCAGCAGTGTTTCACGGGACAGCCTTTACTCTGGGGCCAACGTCCTGACTTTC	CASSVSRDSLYSGANVLTF
-	TRBV19	13	TRBJ1-1	-	TGTGCCAGTAGCGAGATTGGGGGTACTGAAGCTTTCTTT	CASSEIGGTEAFF
-	TRBV6-4	17	TRBJ2-5	-	TGTGCCAGCACCAAGCTGTCGGTAGCGGCCTTGCAAGAGACCCAGTACTTC	CASTKLSVAALQETQYF
-	TRBV27	14	TRBJ2-7	-	TGTGCCAGCAGTCTCGGGACAAGGGCCTACGAGCAGTACTTC	CASSLGTRAYEQYF
-	TRBV7-9	14	TRBJ1-2	TRBD1	TGTGCCAGCAGCGGCCGGGACAGGGGACGTGGCTACACCTTC	CASSGRDRGRGYTF